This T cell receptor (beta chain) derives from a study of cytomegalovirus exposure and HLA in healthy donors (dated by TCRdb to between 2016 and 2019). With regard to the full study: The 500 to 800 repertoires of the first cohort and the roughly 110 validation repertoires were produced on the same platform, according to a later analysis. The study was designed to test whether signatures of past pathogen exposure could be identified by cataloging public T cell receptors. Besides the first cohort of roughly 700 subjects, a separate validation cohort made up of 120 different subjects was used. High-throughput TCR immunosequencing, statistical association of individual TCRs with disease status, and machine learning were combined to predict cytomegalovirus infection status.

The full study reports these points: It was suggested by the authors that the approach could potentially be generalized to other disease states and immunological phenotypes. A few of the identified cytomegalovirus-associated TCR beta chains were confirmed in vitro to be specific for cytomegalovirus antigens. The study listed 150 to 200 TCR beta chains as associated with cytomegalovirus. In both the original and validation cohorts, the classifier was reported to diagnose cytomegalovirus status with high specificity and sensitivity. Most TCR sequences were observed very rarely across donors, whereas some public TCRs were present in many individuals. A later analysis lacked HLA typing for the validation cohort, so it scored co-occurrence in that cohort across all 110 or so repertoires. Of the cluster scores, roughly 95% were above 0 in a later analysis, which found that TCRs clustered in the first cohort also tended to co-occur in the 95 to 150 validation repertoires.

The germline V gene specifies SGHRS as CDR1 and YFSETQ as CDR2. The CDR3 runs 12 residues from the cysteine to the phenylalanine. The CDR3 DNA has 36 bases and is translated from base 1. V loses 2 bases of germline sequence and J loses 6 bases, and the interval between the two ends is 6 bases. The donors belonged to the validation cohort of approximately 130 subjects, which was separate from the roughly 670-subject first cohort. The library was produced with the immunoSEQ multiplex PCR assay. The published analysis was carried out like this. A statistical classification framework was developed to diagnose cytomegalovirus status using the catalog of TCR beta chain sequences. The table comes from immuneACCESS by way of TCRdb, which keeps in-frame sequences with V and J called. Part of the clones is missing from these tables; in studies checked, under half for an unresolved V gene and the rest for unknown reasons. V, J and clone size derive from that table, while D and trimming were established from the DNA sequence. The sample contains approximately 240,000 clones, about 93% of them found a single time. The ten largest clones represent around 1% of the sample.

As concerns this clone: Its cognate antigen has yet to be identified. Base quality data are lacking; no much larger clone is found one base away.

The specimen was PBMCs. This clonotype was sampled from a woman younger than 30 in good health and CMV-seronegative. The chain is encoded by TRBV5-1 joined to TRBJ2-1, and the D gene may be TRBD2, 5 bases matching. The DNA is TGCGCCAGCAGCTTTGGAGGCAATGAGCAGTTCTTC. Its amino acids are CASSFGGNEQFF. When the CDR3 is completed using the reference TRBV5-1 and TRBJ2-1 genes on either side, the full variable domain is KAGVTQTPRYLIKTRGQQVTLSCSPISGHRSVSWYQQTPGQGLQFLFEYFSETQRNKGNFPGRFSGRQFSNSRSEMNVSTLELGDSALYLCASSFGGNEQFFGPGTRLTVL.